This is a list of T cell receptor beta chains from one sample in a study of T cells in Graves' hyperthyroidism and ophthalmopathy. TCRdb used MiXCR to reprocess the multiplex PCR reads, holding one entry per CDR3 protein. The data hold about 640,000 distinct CDR3 sequences, with roughly 15% observed a single time. The sample consisted of blood. These receptors were collected from a woman aged 45 to 65 with Graves' ophthalmopathy. Both conserved end residues are part of each CDR3. A D gene is named only where the DNA matches it firmly. Clone size appears in some rows only: once, few, many, or a class for an expanded clone.

d_gene	v_gene	abundance	j_gene	CDR3nt	CDR3aa
-	TRBV12-3/TRBV12-4	many	TRBJ2-3	TGTGCCAGCAGCCCGCTAGGGGACAACACAGATACGCAGTATTTT	CASSPLGDNTDTQYF
-	TRBV25-1	-	TRBJ2-1	TGTGCCAGCACCCCGGGATACTCCTACAATGAGCAGTTCTTC	CASTPGYSYNEQFF
-	TRBV5-1	many	TRBJ2-7	TGCGCCAGCAGCTTGGACCGGGACACTTCCTACGAGCAGTACTTC	CASSLDRDTSYEQYF
TRBD2	TRBV29-1	many	TRBJ2-1	TGCAGCGTTGAGTGGTTATTAGCGGGATCTGAGCAGTTCTTC	CSVEWLLAGSEQFF
-	TRBV10-3	many	TRBJ2-1	TGTGCCATCAGTGAGTCGGACCCCTTGGATGAGCAGTTCTTC	CAISESDPLDEQFF
-	TRBV6-1	few	TRBJ1-3	TGTGCCAGCAGTACCTCTAGGGTCCTCTCTGGAAACACCATATATTTT	CASSTSRVLSGNTIYF
-	TRBV11-2	many	TRBJ2-3	TGTGCCAGCAGCTATCTCACAGATACGCAGTATTTT	CASSYLTDTQYF
-	TRBV27	few	TRBJ2-7	TGTGCCAGCGCTCCGGGGGACAAGTACGAGCAGTACTTC	CASAPGDKYEQYF
TRBD1	TRBV2	few	TRBJ1-5	TGTGCCAGCAGTCCCGGGACAGGGGAAGGGGCCCAGCATTTT	CASSPGTGEGAQHF
TRBD2	TRBV4-3	-	TRBJ2-3	TGCGCCAGCAGCCAAGATCTACTAGCGGGAGGGGATACGCAGTATTTT	CASSQDLLAGGDTQYF
TRBD1	TRBV11-1	many	TRBJ2-7	TGTGCCAGCAGCTTAGATGGGACAGCCTACGAGCAGTACTTC	CASSLDGTAYEQYF
-	TRBV6-2/TRBV6-3	-	TRBJ2-5	TGTGCCAGCAGTTACTCGCTTATTCAGAACCAAGAGACCCAGTACTTC	CASSYSLIQNQETQYF
-	TRBV7-9	-	TRBJ1-5	TGTGCCAGCAGCGCCCGGGACTCCAATCAGCCCCAGCATTTT	CASSARDSNQPQHF
TRBD2	TRBV5-1	many	TRBJ2-1	TGCGCCAGCAGCAACGGACTAGCGGGAGGGAGGGGCAATGAGCAGTTCTTC	CASSNGLAGGRGNEQFF
TRBD1	TRBV10-3	-	TRBJ2-5	TGTGCCATCAAACCCGGGGACAGGGAGACCCAGTACTTC	CAIKPGDRETQYF
-	TRBV10-3	few	TRBJ2-5	TGTGCCATCAGAAGACAGGTGGGAGAGACCCAGTACTTC	CAIRRQVGETQYF
-	TRBV28	many	TRBJ1-2	TGTGCCAGCACCTCCGCTAACAACTATGGCTACACCTTC	CASTSANNYGYTF
TRBD1	TRBV12-3/TRBV12-4	-	TRBJ2-7	TGTGCCAGCAGCCTAATTGCCGGGACAGGGTCTAACGAGCAGTACTTC	CASSLIAGTGSNEQYF
TRBD2	TRBV6-2/TRBV6-3	few	TRBJ2-4	TGTGCCAAGACTAGCGGTTCAGCCAAAAACATTCAGTACTTC	CAKTSGSAKNIQYF
-	TRBV9	-	TRBJ2-3	TGTGCCAGCAGCGTAGGACCCACAGATACGCAGTATTTT	CASSVGPTDTQYF
-	TRBV2	-	TRBJ1-1	TGTGCCAGCAGGCGATCGGGTAGTTCGAACACTGAAGCTTTCTTT	CASRRSGSSNTEAFF
TRBD1	TRBV5-5	many	TRBJ1-1	TGTGCCAGCAGCTTGGTTTTGGCGGACAGGAACGCTGAAGCTTTCTTT	CASSLVLADRNAEAFF
TRBD1	TRBV28	-	TRBJ2-5	TGTGCCAGCACCACAGAAGGAGACAGGGACCGCGAGACCCAGTACTTC	CASTTEGDRDRETQYF